Below are 3 T cell receptor beta chains sequenced from a single sample in a study of neurological immune-mediated disorders. One entry per CDR3 protein results from TCRdb running MiXCR on the 5' RACE reads. This sample has tens of thousands of distinct CDR3 sequences, with roughly 10% found just once. Indicated time point: longitudinal time-point 2. Sequencing was done on a sample of PBMCs. These TCRs come from a man aged 25 to 40 in good health.

This clonotype was picked up many times. J is TRBJ2-1 and V is TRBV28; 9 bases match TRBD2. Germline loops: CDR1 MDHEN, CDR2 SYDVKM. V was clipped by 5 bases and J by 8 bases; unmatched bases: 7. This CDR3 region has 14 residues. CDR3 nucleotide sequence: TGTGCCAGCAGTCTTAGCGGGAGAGTCTATGAGCAGTTCTTC. Amino acids: CASSLSGRVYEQFF.

This clonotype was counted at least ten times. The chain uses TRBV5-1 and TRBJ2-7; 7 bases are a match to TRBD2. Germline trimming cut 1 base from V and 2 bases from J; bases unmatched to any gene: 9. The germline gives CDR1 SGHRS, CDR2 YFSETQ. CDR3 length equals 16 residues. In nucleotides, the CDR3 is TGCGCCAGCAGCTTGTGGGGGGACTACTCTACCTACGAGCAGTACTTC. Its protein is CASSLWGDYSTYEQYF.

This clonotype occurred many times. J is TRBJ2-7 and V is TRBV20-1; D is ambiguous. Germline V gene lookup returns CDR1 DFQATT and CDR2 SNEGSKA (reference sequence). The CDR3 extends over 14 amino acids. V lost 0 bases and J lost 1, with 10 bases in between. CDR3 amino acids: CSARDDRGSYEQYF. The CDR3 DNA sequence: TGCAGTGCTAGAGACGATAGAGGATCCTACGAGCAGTACTTC.